Below, 3 T cell receptor beta chains from the same sample are listed, as sequenced in a study of OX40 agonist ivuxolimab in advanced cancers. The table came from immunoSEQ multiplex PCR; TCRdb's copy has only in-frame clones and leaves some out. The sample lists about 62,000 clones, 92% occurring once. This material consisted of CD4+ or CD8+ T cells sorted from blood, taken in a trial of the OX40 agonist ivuxolimab. The receptor set was obtained from an adult with an advanced solid tumor such as melanoma, head and neck, liver or kidney cancer.

The V and J genes are TRBV5-1 and TRBJ2-3, with TRBD1 matching over 7 bases. This CDR3 contains 15 residues. Per the germline V gene, CDR1 is SGHRS and CDR2 is YFSETQ. V lost 0 bases to trimming and J lost 2 bases; unmatched junction nucleotides: 3. The CDR3 is CASSLAGQHTDTQYF. The CDR3 bases are TGCGCCAGCAGCTTGGCGGGACAGCACACAGATACGCAGTATTTT.

The J gene is TRBJ2-7, the V gene TRBV7-9; D is ambiguous. V lost 0 bases and J 2 bases, leaving 5 bases between the germline ends. The CDR3 runs 13 residues. The germline CDR1 and CDR2 sequences are SEHNR and FQNEAQ (reference sequence). The CDR3 DNA is TGTGCCAGCAGCTTAGCGGGTGCCTACGAGCAGTACTTC. Translation: CASSLAGAYEQYF. The full variable domain, with the rest looked up from reference TRBV7-9 and TRBJ2-7, is DTGVSQNPRHKITKRGQNVTFRCDPISEHNRLYWYRQTLGQGPEFLTYFQNEAQLEKSRLLSDRFSAERPKGSFSTLEIQRTEQGDSAMYLCASSLAGAYEQYFGPGTRLTVT.

V usage is TRBV27 and J usage is TRBJ2-2; D may correspond to TRBD1 or TRBD2 (7 bases each). Germline CDR1 reads MNHEY; CDR2 reads SMNVEV (reference sequence). Trimming took 5 bases from V and 3 from J, leaving 13 bases between them. The CDR3 has 15 residues. CDR3 amino acids: CASSPSGGDTGELFF. DNA of the CDR3: TGTGCCAGCAGTCCCTCAGGGGGGGACACCGGGGAGCTGTTTTTT.